The 29 T cell receptor beta chains below were found in one sample sequenced in a study of blood T cell repertoires in COVID-19. Clones were sequenced by immunoSEQ multiplex PCR, and TCRdb holds only the in-frame ones, with some missing. The repertoire includes some 310,000 clones, roughly 86% of them detected once, and more than 9% sits in the top ten. Input material: PBMCs or T cells enriched from blood (not recorded which). Receptors were obtained from a woman in her 30s who had recovered from COVID-19.

The chain uses TRBV12-3 or TRBV12-4 and TRBJ1-1, with 7 bases aligning to TRBD1. This CDR3 is built from 13 residues. V lost 7 bases, J lost 3 bases, and 5 bases stayed unmatched. The CDR3 bases are TGTGCCAGCAACGACAGGGCGGACACTGAAGCTTTCTTT. The encoded protein is CASNDRADTEAFF.

The chain links TRBV15 to TRBJ2-5; 8 bases fit TRBD1. Germline assignment: CDR1 LNHNV and CDR2 YYDKDF (reference sequence). The CDR3 spans 12 residues. V trimming: 6 bases; J trimming: 5 bases; junction bases outside the gene matches: 2. CDR3 protein: CATRRDRETQYF. The DNA for the CDR3 is TGTGCCACCAGAAGGGACAGGGAGACCCAGTACTTC.

The chain combines TRBV4-1 with TRBJ2-5; 8 nucleotides match TRBD1. This CDR3 has 15 residues. V shed 3 bases and J 2 bases; nucleotides not matched to a gene: 5. Germline V CDR1 and CDR2: MGHRA, YSYEKL. CDR3 amino acids: CASSHGQGRQETQYF. The CDR3 DNA reads as TGCGCCAGCAGCCACGGACAGGGCAGGCAAGAGACCCAGTACTTC.

This chain joins TRBV3-1 (or the pseudogene TRBV3-2) and TRBJ2-5, with 7 bases fitting TRBD1. The germline V gene encodes CDR1 LGHDT and CDR2 YNNKEL (reference sequence). Trimming took 0 bases from V and 1 from J; bases not matched to a gene: 5. The length of the CDR3 is 16 residues. The CDR3 is CASSQETGRIQETQYF. CDR3 DNA sequence: TGTGCCAGCAGCCAAGAGACAGGGCGGATCCAAGAGACCCAGTACTTC.

This clone has at least ten counts. This rearrangement joins TRBV6-4 to TRBJ2-3; 7 bases agree with TRBD2. V was pared by 3 bases and J by 4 bases, with 10 bases of the junction left unmatched. Germline lookup yields CDR1 MRHNA and CDR2 SNTAGT. This CDR3 contains 16 residues. The CDR3 bases are TGTGCCAGCAGTGAGAACCGAGGCGGGGGATCAGATACGCAGTATTTT. Amino acid sequence: CASSENRGGGSDTQYF.

The chain is built from TRBV9 and TRBJ1-2, with 7 bases fitting TRBD1. This CDR3 spans 16 amino acids. Germline V gene lookup returns CDR1 SGDLS and CDR2 YYNGEE. V gave up 4 bases and J gave up 3 bases; unmatched junction bases: 12. The CDR3 is CASSPHAGGRDYGYTF. CDR3 DNA: TGTGCCAGCAGCCCTCACGCAGGGGGTCGAGACTATGGCTACACCTTC. Full variable domain (remainder filled in from reference TRBV9 and TRBJ1-2): DSGVTQTPKHLITATGQRVTLRCSPRSGDLSVYWYQQSLDQGLQFLIQYYNGEERAKGNILERFSAQQFPDLHSELNLSSLELGDSALYFCASSPHAGGRDYGYTFGSGTRLTVV.

The V gene is TRBV27, the J gene TRBJ2-7; TRBD2 matches 12 bases. This CDR3 is 17 amino acids long. CDR1 is MNHEY, CDR2 SMNVEV, per germline (reference sequence). After removal of 4 bases from V and 2 bases from J, the junction contained 9 bases not matched to a gene. The CDR3 here is CASSSLGTSGFTYEQYF. The DNA of the CDR3 is TGTGCCAGCAGTTCCCTCGGGACTAGCGGGTTTACCTACGAGCAGTACTTC.

This clone appeared a single time. Here the CDR3 reads CASSEGQRHGYTF. CDR3 in DNA: TGTGCCAGCAGTGAAGGGCAGAGGCATGGCTACACCTTC. V and J are TRBV6-1 and TRBJ1-2; D not certain. The germline V and J ends were trimmed by 1 base and 6 bases, with 9 bases remaining between them. The CDR3 loop spans 13 amino acids. Germline V gene sequence: CDR1 MNHNS, CDR2 SASEGT.

This clone was recorded once. The chain employs TRBV7-2 and TRBJ1-2; 7 positions agree with TRBD1. CDR3 size: 14 residues. The V gene end was trimmed by 5 bases and the J gene end by 5 bases; junction bases not matched to a gene: 8. Looked up from germline, CDR1 is SGHTA and CDR2 is FQGNSA. CDR3 sequence: CASSPGTEPYGYTF. The CDR3 bases are TGTGCCAGCAGCCCCGGGACAGAACCGTATGGCTACACCTTC.

The chain links TRBV28 to TRBJ1-1; D unresolved. Germline V gives CDR1 MDHEN, CDR2 SYDVKM. This CDR3 has 17 residues. V lost 6 bases and J lost 12, with 32 bases in between. CDR3 in amino acids: CASRDFAGIFFERKTFF. As DNA, the CDR3 is TGTGCCAGCAGGGATTTCGCCGGGATTTTTTTTGAACGGAAAACTTTCTTT.

The chain is built from TRBV3-1 (or the pseudogene TRBV3-2) and TRBJ2-1; possibly TRBD2 for D (5 bases). The CDR3 is made up of 13 amino acids. Per the germline V gene, CDR1 is LGHDT and CDR2 is YNNKEL (reference sequence). V lost 2 bases and J lost 9, with 11 bases in between. The CDR3 bases are TGTGCCAGCAGCCAACTCCGGGGTATTGAGCAGTTCTTC. As protein: CASSQLRGIEQFF.

The CDR3 spells CASSQGLAGDSLETQYF. The CDR3 coding sequence is TGTGCCAGCAGCCAAGGACTAGCGGGAGATTCGTTGGAGACCCAGTACTTC. The gene calls are TRBV3-1 (or the pseudogene TRBV3-2) and TRBJ2-5; TRBD2 agrees at 12 bases. The V segment lost 1 base and the J segment 5 bases; nucleotides outside the gene matches: 8. The CDR3 extends over 17 amino acids. Germline V gene lookup returns CDR1 LGHDT and CDR2 YNNKEL (reference sequence).

The chain carries TRBV18 and TRBJ2-1, with TRBD2 matching 11 bases. The CDR3 loop spans 18 amino acids. With V trimmed by 3 bases and J by 0 bases, 7 bases remained unmatched. CDR1 and CDR2 (germline): KGHSH, LQKENI. The CDR3 sequence is CASSPGLAGGSSYNEQFF. The CDR3 DNA reads as TGTGCCAGCTCACCGGGGCTAGCGGGAGGTAGCTCCTACAATGAGCAGTTCTTC.

The chain joins TRBV9 to TRBJ2-7; D may be TRBD2 (5 bases). V lost 3 bases, J lost 5 bases, and 15 bases lay in between. This CDR3 region has 14 residues. The germline V gene encodes CDR1 SGDLS and CDR2 YYNGEE. CDR3 region: CASSAETGNHEQYF. As DNA, the CDR3 is TGTGCCAGCAGCGCAGAGACCGGGAACCACGAGCAGTACTTC.

The CDR3 region has the DNA TGTGCCAGCCGGCGGGACAGCAACAATGAGCAGTTCTTC. Its protein is CASRRDSNNEQFF. J is TRBJ2-1 and V is TRBV12-3 or TRBV12-4; TRBD1 might be the D (7 bases). With 8 bases removed from V and 5 bases from J, the gap between germline ends came to 13 bases. CDR3 length: 13 amino acids.

The V call is TRBV11-2, the J call TRBJ2-5; 7 bases map to TRBD1. With 4 bases clipped from V and 5 bases from J, the junction kept 13 bases outside the gene matches. Germline values: CDR1 SGHAT, CDR2 FQNNGV. The CDR3 loop spans 16 amino acids. The CDR3 protein is CASSSFWRQGGETQYF. The CDR3 DNA reads TGTGCCAGCAGCTCGTTCTGGCGACAGGGTGGGGAGACCCAGTACTTC.

The V and J genes are TRBV5-4 and TRBJ2-7; 11 bases line up with TRBD2. V lost 4 bases to trimming and J lost 2 bases; unmatched junction nucleotides: 5. This CDR3 spans 15 amino acids. Germline V gene lookup returns CDR1 SGHNT and CDR2 YYREEE (reference sequence). As DNA, the CDR3 is TGTGCCAGCAGCCTGGGACTAGCGGAACCCTACGAGCAGTACTTC. Protein product: CASSLGLAEPYEQYF. Drawing the rest from reference TRBV5-4 and TRBJ2-7, the complete variable domain is ETGVTQSPTHLIKTRGQQVTLRCSSQSGHNTVSWYQQALGQGPQFIFQYYREEENGRGNFPPRFSGLQFPNYSSELNVNALELDDSALYLCASSLGLAEPYEQYFGPGTRLTVT.

This clone was counted between two and nine times. The V and J genes are TRBV23-1 and TRBJ1-5; 8 bases line up with TRBD1. TRBV23-1 carries the ORF label, with uncertain function. The length of the CDR3 is 19 residues. Losses at the gene ends were 0 bases for V and 3 bases for J; bases not matched to a gene: 13. The CDR3 spells CASSQSGQGAPLINQPQHF. CDR3 DNA sequence: TGCGCCAGCAGTCAATCTGGGCAGGGGGCCCCTCTTATCAATCAGCCCCAGCATTTT.

The chain is built from TRBV21-1 and TRBJ2-1; no DNA check was done on the table's D call, TRBD2. TRBV21-1 is a pseudogene segment. CDR3 length equals 16 residues. CDR3 DNA sequence: TGTGCCAGCAGCAAAGCTGTCTGCGGGAGTCGGGATGAGCAGTTCTTC. Translated, it gives CASSKAVCGSRDEQFF.

The rearrangement links TRBV7-8 to TRBJ2-7, with D tentatively TRBD1 (7 bases). The CDR3 loop spans 16 amino acids. Germline V gene data show CDR1 as SGHVS and CDR2 as FQNEAQ. The ends were cut back, 5 bases at V and 3 bases at J, with 20 bases in the middle. The CDR3 nucleotides read TGTGCCAGCAGCGACCGGCGGGACAGCCAATTCTACGAGCAGTACTTC. It codes for CASSDRRDSQFYEQYF.

This chain links TRBV4-2 with TRBJ1-1, with D possibly being TRBD1 (5 bases). V lost 0 bases and J lost 7, with 21 bases in between. Germline loops: CDR1 LGHNA, CDR2 YNFKEQ. The CDR3 contains 17 residues. The CDR3 DNA follows: TGTGCCAGCAGCCAAGATGGTCAGGGCTACCGGCGGGGTGAAGCTTTCTTT. Its protein is CASSQDGQGYRRGEAFF.

The gene calls are TRBV12-3 or TRBV12-4 and TRBJ1-2, with unresolved D. The length of the CDR3 is 12 residues. V was shortened by 5 bases and J by 6 bases, with 10 bases between the two germline ends. The CDR3 reads CASSHDGDGYTF. The CDR3 nucleotides read TGTGCCAGCAGTCACGACGGGGATGGCTACACCTTC.

The chain is built from TRBV28 and TRBJ2-3; 8 bases are a match to TRBD1. V lost 2 bases, J lost 2 bases, and 6 bases stayed unmatched. This CDR3 has 16 amino acids. The germline V gene has CDR1 MDHEN and CDR2 SYDVKM. The CDR3 DNA is TGTGCCAGCAGTTTACCGGGGACAGGCCTCACAGATACGCAGTATTTT. Translated: CASSLPGTGLTDTQYF.

The V gene is TRBV5-6, the J gene TRBJ2-4; TRBD2 is a possible D gene (6 bases). The germline V gene has CDR1 SGHDT and CDR2 YYEEEE. Trimming left V 0 bases short and J 0 bases short, with 7 bases between. The CDR3 is 15 residues long. CDR3 coding DNA: TGTGCCAGCAGCTTGGTGGGACTAGCCAAAAACATTCAGTACTTC. This codes for CASSLVGLAKNIQYF.

The chain combines TRBV5-5 with TRBJ2-5; 8 nucleotides agree with TRBD1. The CDR3 runs 16 residues. J was trimmed by 1 base and V by 3 bases; bases with no gene match: 8. CDR1 and CDR2 (germline): SGHKS, YYEKEE (reference sequence). The CDR3 DNA sequence: TGTGCCAGCAGCTCCCGCGCCACAGGGGGCCAAGAGACCCAGTACTTC. Its protein product is CASSSRATGGQETQYF. The full variable domain, completed using reference TRBV5-5 and TRBJ2-5, is DAGVTQSPTHLIKTRGQQVTLRCSPISGHKSVSWYQQVLGQGPQFIFQYYEKEERGRGNFPDRFSARQFPNYSSELNVNALLLGDSALYLCASSSRATGGQETQYFGPGTRLLVL.

The gene calls are TRBV10-3 and TRBJ1-4, with TRBD1 matching 8 bases. The CDR3 covers 14 residues. Germline lookup yields CDR1 ENHRY and CDR2 SYGVKD. Losses at the gene ends were 5 bases for V and 4 bases for J; bases not matched to a gene: 3. This chain's CDR3 is CAISRDRSNEKLFF. CDR3 bases: TGTGCCATCAGTAGGGACAGGAGTAATGAAAAACTGTTTTTT.

This clone appeared a single time. This chain uses TRBV29-1 with TRBJ2-7, with 7 bases lining up with TRBD1. This CDR3 has 13 residues. Germline loops: CDR1 SQVTM, CDR2 ANQGSEA. Trimming at V came to 6 bases and at J to 1 base, leaving 6 bases not matched to a gene. CDR3 coding DNA: TGCAGCGTGGGGACAGCACTTTCCTACGAGCAGTACTTC. This gives the protein CSVGTALSYEQYF.

The gene calls are TRBV10-3 and TRBJ2-3; 13 bases line up with TRBD2. The CDR3 loop spans 16 amino acids. Germline CDR1 ENHRY, CDR2 SYGVKD. J was trimmed by 4 bases and V by 7 bases; bases with no gene match: 8. CDR3 nucleotides: TGTGCCATCACCCAAGGACTAGCGGGAGAGGCAGATACGCAGTATTTT. Translation gives CAITQGLAGEADTQYF.

This clone turned up a few times. The V call is TRBV4-2, the J call TRBJ2-7; TRBD2 agrees at 7 bases. V lost 1 base to trimming and J lost 1 base; unmatched junction nucleotides: 10. CDR1 LGHNA and CDR2 YNFKEQ come from the germline V gene. There are 17 residues in the CDR3. CDR3 amino acids: CASSQVGASGKSYEQYF. CDR3 bases: TGTGCCAGCAGCCAAGTAGGGGCGAGCGGGAAGTCCTACGAGCAGTACTTC.